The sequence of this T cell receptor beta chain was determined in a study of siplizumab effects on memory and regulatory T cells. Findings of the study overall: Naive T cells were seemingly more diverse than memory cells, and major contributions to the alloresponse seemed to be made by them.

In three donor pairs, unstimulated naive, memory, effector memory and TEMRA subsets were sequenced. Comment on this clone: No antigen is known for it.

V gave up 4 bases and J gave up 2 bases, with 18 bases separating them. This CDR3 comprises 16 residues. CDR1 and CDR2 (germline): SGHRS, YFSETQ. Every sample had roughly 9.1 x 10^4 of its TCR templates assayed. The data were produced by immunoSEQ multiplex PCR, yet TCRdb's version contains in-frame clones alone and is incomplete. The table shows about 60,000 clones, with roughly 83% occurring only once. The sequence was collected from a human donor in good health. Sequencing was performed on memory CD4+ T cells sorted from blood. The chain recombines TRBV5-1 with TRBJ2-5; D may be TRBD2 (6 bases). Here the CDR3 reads CASSTLGGGNQETQYF. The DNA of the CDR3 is TGCGCCAGCAGCACTCTGGGAGGAGGGAATCAAGAGACCCAGTACTTC.